This T cell receptor beta chain was identified in a study of CD8 T cells in ankylosing spondylitis. The study's findings and limits: Past research had described some motif variants in reactive arthritis synovial fluid and blood. There was a TCR beta motif, made of fewer than 10 highly homologous variants, that appeared characteristic of ankylosing spondylitis blood. Significant enrichment of disease-linked clones was reported in matched ankylosing spondylitis synovial fluid.

This clonotype was seen only a few times. Its specificity is not known. Library preparation for TCR beta used quantitative 5'-RACE with molecular barcodes. TCRdb used MiXCR to reprocess the 5' RACE reads, holding one entry per CDR3 protein. The sample lists 450,000 or so distinct CDR3 sequences; roughly 26% were seen once. Per the germline V gene, CDR1 is SGHRS and CDR2 is YFSETQ. With 3 bases removed from V and 2 bases from J, the gap between germline ends came to 9 bases. This CDR3 region has 14 residues. Sequenced material: blood, either unsorted or a sorted T cell fraction (not recorded which). The chain links TRBV5-1 to TRBJ2-1, with a possible D match to TRBD2 (5 bases). The TCR sequence derives from a male donor with ankylosing spondylitis. CDR3 region: CASSSDSAYNEQFF. The CDR3 region has the DNA TGCGCCAGCAGCTCGGACTCGGCCTACAATGAGCAGTTCTTC.